One TCR beta chain is described in this entry. The CDR3 totals 14 residues. The germline CDR1 and CDR2 sequences are LNHDA and SQIVND (reference sequence). The ends were cut back, 10 bases at V and 4 bases at J, with 18 bases in the middle. The sample comes from a study of T cells in narcolepsy. Study-wide background: Healthy controls were enrolled alongside patients with narcolepsy type 1 or type 2.

Profiled with immunoSEQ multiplex PCR; TCRdb holds only in-frame clones, not every one. There are 20,000 to 30,000 clones in the sample; approximately 89% occur only once, and 1.3% lies in the top ten. The sequence was collected from a human donor with narcolepsy. Sequenced input: CD45RA- memory CD4+ T cells from PBMCs. The chain couples TRBV19 to TRBJ2-3; D unresolved. Here the CDR3 reads CATSYAGVSDTQYF. In DNA, the CDR3 is TGTGCCACCTCGTACGCCGGTGTATCAGATACGCAGTATTTT.